The TCR beta chain under discussion was sequenced for a study of Graves' ophthalmopathy and Graves' hyperthyroidism. About this clonotype: No antigen is known for it.

This CDR3 comprises 16 residues. V gave up 5 bases and J gave up 3 bases, with 23 bases separating them. From germline, CDR1 is DFQATT and CDR2 SNEGSKA (reference sequence). Study-wide points: In blood appeared most of the expanded thyroid clonotypes whose frequency exceeded 0.001. The model achieved 70.59% sensitivity and around 72% specificity for ophthalmopathy progression.

The authors amplified TCR beta CDR3 regions from RNA transcripts. HTBI primers primed a first-round RT-PCR, and a second-round multiplex PCR followed. TCRdb analysed the multiplex PCR reads with MiXCR anew, one entry per CDR3 protein. The table lists 1 million to 1.3 million distinct CDR3 sequences, about 35% of them singletons, with 11% in the top ten. Other autoimmune diseases, uncontrolled infections, pregnancy and lactation each led to patient exclusion. V is TRBV20-1 and J is TRBJ2-7; tentative D call: TRBD2 (6 bases). This TCR was recovered from an adult man with Graves' hyperthyroidism. The sequenced sample was peripheral blood or thyroid tissue (not recorded which). CDR3 loop: CSAGPALAGTDYEQYF. CDR3 sequence (DNA): TGCAGTGCTGGACCCGCGTTGGCGGGGACCGACTACGAGCAGTACTTC.